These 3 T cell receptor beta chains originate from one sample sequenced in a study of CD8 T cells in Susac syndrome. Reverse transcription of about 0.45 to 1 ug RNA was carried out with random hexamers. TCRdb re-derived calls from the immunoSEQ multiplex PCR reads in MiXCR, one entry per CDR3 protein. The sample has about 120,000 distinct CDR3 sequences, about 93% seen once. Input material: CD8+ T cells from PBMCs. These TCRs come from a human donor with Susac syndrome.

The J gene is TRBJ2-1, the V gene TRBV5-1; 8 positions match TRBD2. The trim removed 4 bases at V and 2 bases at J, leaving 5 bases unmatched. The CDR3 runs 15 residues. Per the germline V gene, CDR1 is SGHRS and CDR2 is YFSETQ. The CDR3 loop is CASSTRGGTYNEQFF. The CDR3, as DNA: TGCGCCAGCAGCACCCGGGGGGGCACCTACAATGAGCAGTTCTTC.

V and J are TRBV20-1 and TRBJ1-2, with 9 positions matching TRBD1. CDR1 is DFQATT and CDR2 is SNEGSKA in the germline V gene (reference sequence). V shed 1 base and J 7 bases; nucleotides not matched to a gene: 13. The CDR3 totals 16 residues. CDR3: CSARAPREDRGLGYTF. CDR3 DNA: TGCAGTGCTAGAGCCCCTAGGGAGGACAGGGGTCTTGGCTACACCTTC.

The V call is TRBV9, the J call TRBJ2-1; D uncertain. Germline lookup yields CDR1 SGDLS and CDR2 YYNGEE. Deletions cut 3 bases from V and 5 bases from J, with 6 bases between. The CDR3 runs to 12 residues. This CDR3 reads CASSAPDNEQFF. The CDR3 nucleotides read TGTGCCAGCAGCGCACCCGACAATGAGCAGTTCTTC.